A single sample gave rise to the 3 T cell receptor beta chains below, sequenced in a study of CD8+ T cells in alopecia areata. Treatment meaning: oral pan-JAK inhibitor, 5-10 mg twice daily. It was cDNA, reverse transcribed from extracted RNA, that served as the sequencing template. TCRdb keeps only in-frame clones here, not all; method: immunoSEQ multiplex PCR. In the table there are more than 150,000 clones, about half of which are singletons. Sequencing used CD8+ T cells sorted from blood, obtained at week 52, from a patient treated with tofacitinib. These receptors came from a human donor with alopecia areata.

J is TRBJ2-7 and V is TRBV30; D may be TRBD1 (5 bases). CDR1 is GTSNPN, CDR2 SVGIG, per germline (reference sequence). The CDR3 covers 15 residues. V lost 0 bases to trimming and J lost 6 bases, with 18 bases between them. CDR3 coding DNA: TGTGCCTGGAGTGTACCAGGGCGGACGCCATCCGAGCAGTACTTC. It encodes CAWSVPGRTPSEQYF.

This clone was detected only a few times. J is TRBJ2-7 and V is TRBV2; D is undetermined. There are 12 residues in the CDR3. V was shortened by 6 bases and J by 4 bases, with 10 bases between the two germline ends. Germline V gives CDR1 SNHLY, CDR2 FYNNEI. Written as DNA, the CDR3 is TGTGCCAGCAGCCCGAAGGGTTACGAGCAGTACTTC. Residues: CASSPKGYEQYF.

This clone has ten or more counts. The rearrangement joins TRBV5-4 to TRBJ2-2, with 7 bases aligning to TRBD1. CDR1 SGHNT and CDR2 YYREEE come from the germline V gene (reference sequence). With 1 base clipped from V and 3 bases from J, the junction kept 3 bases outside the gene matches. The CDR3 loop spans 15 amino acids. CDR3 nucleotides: TGTGCCAGCAGCTTGAAGGGACAGTACACCGGGGAGCTGTTTTTT. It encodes CASSLKGQYTGELFF.